Following are 30 T cell receptor beta chains from one sample sequenced in a study of cytomegalovirus exposure and HLA in healthy donors. The PCR contained 60 Vbeta and 13 Jbeta primers. Profiling relied on immunoSEQ multiplex PCR, and the TCRdb table lists in-frame clones only, not all of them. The sample comprises 160,000 or so clones, approximately 78% of which are singletons, and over 1.1% rests with the top ten. The sample was PBMCs. Receptor source: a male donor in good health and CMV-seronegative.

This clone occurred once. The rearrangement joins TRBV4-3 to TRBJ2-2; no reliable D call. Germline assignment: CDR1 LGHNA and CDR2 YSLEER. The CDR3 spans 15 residues. V lost 0 bases and J lost 3, with 8 bases in between. The DNA for the CDR3 is TGCGCCAGCAGCCAAGATTCAGACTACACCGGGGAGCTGTTTTTT. It translates to CASSQDSDYTGELFF.

The gene calls are TRBV4-1 and TRBJ2-7; tentative D call: TRBD2 (5 bases). Trimming left V 1 base short and J 6 bases short, with 7 bases between. The V gene's germline CDR1 is MGHRA and CDR2 YSYEKL. The CDR3 extends over 12 amino acids. The chain's CDR3 is CASSQGAGEQYF. CDR3 DNA: TGCGCCAGCAGCCAAGGGGCGGGCGAGCAGTACTTC.

The chain joins TRBV7-9 to TRBJ2-1, with TRBD2 as a possible D gene (6 bases). Germline V lookup: CDR1 SEHNR, CDR2 FQNEAQ (reference sequence). This CDR3 comprises 18 residues. Trimming shortened V by 5 bases and J by 8 bases, and 28 bases separated the two germline ends. The CDR3 nucleotides read TGTGCCAGCAGCACCGGACAAGGGAATTTCGGTAGGGACTATGAGCAGTTCTTC. Its protein is CASSTGQGNFGRDYEQFF.

J is TRBJ1-2 and V is TRBV9; D gene ambiguous. The CDR3 sequence is 13 residues long. CDR1 SGDLS and CDR2 YYNGEE come from the germline V gene. V lost 3 bases, J lost 5 bases, and 11 bases lay in between. CDR3 bases: TGTGCCAGCAGCGCCCCAGGCGGGTATGGCTACACCTTC. Its translation: CASSAPGGYGYTF.

The V call is TRBV7-6, the J call TRBJ2-2, with D tentatively TRBD2 (6 bases). V lost 2 bases to trimming and J lost 4 bases, with 11 bases between them. There are 15 residues in the CDR3. Germline V gives CDR1 SGHVS, CDR2 FNYEAQ. The CDR3 sequence is CASSLRGKGTGELFF. In DNA form, the CDR3 reads TGTGCCAGCAGCTTACGGGGGAAGGGCACCGGGGAGCTGTTTTTT.

This chain links TRBV11-2 with TRBJ2-1; no clear D. The CDR3 runs 13 residues. Germline V lookup: CDR1 SGHAT, CDR2 FQNNGV. Trimming removed 0 bases from V and 3 bases from J, with 3 bases in between. The CDR3 reads CASSLDRYNEQFF. The CDR3 nucleotides read TGTGCCAGCAGCTTAGATCGCTACAATGAGCAGTTCTTC. Drawing the rest from reference TRBV11-2 and TRBJ2-1, the complete variable domain is EAGVAQSPRYKIIEKRQSVAFWCNPISGHATLYWYQQILGQGPKLLIQFQNNGVVDDSQLPKDRFSAERLKGVDSTLKIQPAKLEDSAVYLCASSLDRYNEQFFGPGTRLTVL.

This clone came up a few times. The J gene is TRBJ2-7, the V gene TRBV14; possible D gene TRBD2, 5 bases. Trimming left V 2 bases short and J 7 bases short, with 15 bases between. CDR1 and CDR2 from the germline V gene are SGHDN and FVKESK. The CDR3 is made up of 14 amino acids. This CDR3 is CASSQTVRAREQYF. The CDR3 coding sequence is TGTGCCAGCAGCCAAACGGTGAGGGCGAGGGAGCAGTACTTC.

The J gene is TRBJ2-3, the V gene TRBV7-9, with 9 positions matching TRBD2. This CDR3 is 16 amino acids long. Trimming took 5 bases from V and 0 from J; bases not matched to a gene: 6. Germline loops: CDR1 SEHNR, CDR2 FQNEAQ (reference sequence). CDR3 protein: CASSISGSLSTDTQYF. The CDR3 nucleotides are TGTGCCAGCAGCATTAGCGGGAGCCTTAGCACAGATACGCAGTATTTT.

The chain is built from TRBV5-4 and TRBJ2-7; tentatively, D is TRBD2 (5 bases). The V end lost 7 bases, the J end lost 3 bases, and 23 bases lay between the germline ends. Germline V gene sequence: CDR1 SGHNT, CDR2 YYREEE (reference sequence). The CDR3 is 16 residues long. In nucleotides, the CDR3 is TGTGCCAGCGTCGGGGAAGAGTTAGGTAAAGTCTACGAGCAGTACTTC. It specifies CASVGEELGKVYEQYF.

V usage is TRBV12-5 and J usage is TRBJ2-2; TRBD1 is a possible D gene (7 bases). The CDR3 totals 16 residues. Trimming removed 0 bases from V and 7 bases from J, with 15 bases in between. Germline-derived CDR1 and CDR2 are LGHNT and FRNRAP. In DNA, the CDR3 is TGTGCTAGTGGTTTGGTCCTCAGGGGGGTTGACGGGGAGCTGTTTTTT. Translating gives CASGLVLRGVDGELFF.

This clone was counted once. This chain uses TRBV7-2 with TRBJ2-2, with no clear D. The V gene lost 1 base and the J gene lost 7 bases, with 10 bases spanning the gap. The CDR3 totals 14 residues. Germline assignment: CDR1 SGHTA and CDR2 FQGNSA. Here the CDR3 DNA reads TGTGCCAGCAGCTTAGGTGGAGTCGGCGGGGAGCTGTTTTTT. Its protein product is CASSLGGVGGELFF.

Concerning this clone: The same CDR3 can be traced to other DNA sequences in this sample. This chain joins TRBV5-1 and TRBJ1-1; 10 bases fit TRBD1. Losses at the gene ends were 0 bases for V and 4 bases for J; bases not matched to a gene: 0. Germline CDR1 reads SGHRS; CDR2 reads YFSETQ. The CDR3 spans 14 residues. The chain's CDR3 is CASSLGTGGTEAFF. CDR3 nucleotides: TGCGCCAGCAGCTTGGGGACAGGGGGCACTGAAGCTTTCTTT.

The chain combines TRBV5-4 with TRBJ2-1; tentatively, D is TRBD2 (5 bases). Trimming shortened V by 3 bases and J by 2 bases, and 15 bases separated the two germline ends. Germline V CDR1 and CDR2: SGHNT, YYREEE (reference sequence). The CDR3 extends over 16 amino acids. Here the CDR3 DNA reads TGTGCCAGCAGCTCCGGGGTGGGCAGCGCCTACAATGAGCAGTTCTTC. The encoded protein is CASSSGVGSAYNEQFF.

The V call is TRBV19, the J call TRBJ1-6, with TRBD1 as a possible D gene (5 bases). The CDR3 is 14 residues long. V shed 5 bases and J shed 9 bases, with 14 bases lying between them. The V gene's germline CDR1 is LNHDA and CDR2 SQIVND (reference sequence). The CDR3 DNA reads as TGTGCCAGTAGTTCGCTGACAGAAAGTTCACCCCTCCACTTT. It codes for CASSSLTESSPLHF. Combining the CDR3 with reference TRBV19 and TRBJ1-6 gives the whole variable domain DGGITQSPKYLFRKEGQNVTLSCEQNLNHDAMYWYRQDPGQGLRLIYYSQIVNDFQKGDIAEGYSVSREKKESFPLTVTSAQKNPTAFYLCASSSLTESSPLHFGNGTRLTVT.

In regard to this clone: One end of the junction is discordant with germline, which a read error may explain. CDR3 region: CASSQDRLAGEVF. The CDR3 DNA is TGCGCCAGCAGCCAAGATCGACTAGCGGGTGAGGTTTTT. This chain joins TRBV4-3 and TRBJ2-3, with 10 bases that match TRBD2. This CDR3 contains 13 residues. The germline CDR1 and CDR2 sequences are LGHNA and YSLEER.

There are a few counts of this clone. The rearrangement joins TRBV6-5 to TRBJ1-4, with TRBD1 matching 11 bases. With V trimmed by 0 bases and J by 7 bases, 1 base remained unmatched. This CDR3 contains 15 residues. From germline, CDR1 is MNHEY and CDR2 SVGAGI. This chain's CDR3 is CASSYSGQGVEKLFF. The CDR3 bases are TGTGCCAGCAGTTACTCGGGACAGGGGGTTGAAAAACTGTTTTTT.

This clone was counted once. The chain is built from TRBV4-1 and TRBJ1-2; D uncertain. V was pared by 0 bases and J by 4 bases, with 9 bases between. Germline CDR1 reads MGHRA; CDR2 reads YSYEKL. The length of the CDR3 is 14 residues. The CDR3 region has the DNA TGCGCCAGCAGCCAAGAGTCCAGTCGCTATGGCTACACCTTC. Translating gives CASSQESSRYGYTF.

This chain joins TRBV2 and TRBJ1-1, with TRBD1 identical over 8 bases. CDR3 size: 13 residues. The germline CDR1 and CDR2 sequences are SNHLY and FYNNEI. Trimming cost V 3 bases and J 8 bases; bases outside gene matches: 5. CDR3 nucleotide sequence: TGTGCCAGCAGTGAGGCTAGACAGGGGGAAGCTTTCTTT. Encoded protein: CASSEARQGEAFF.

The rearrangement links TRBV10-1 to TRBJ1-1; 9 bases match TRBD1. After removal of 10 bases from V and 4 bases from J, the junction contained 16 bases not matched to a gene. Germline V lookup: CDR1 WNHNN, CDR2 SYGVQD (reference sequence). There are 16 residues in the CDR3. CDR3 nucleotide sequence: TGCGCCAACGCGGGACAGGGATATCCTTTGGGCACTGAAGCTTTCTTT. Encoded protein: CANAGQGYPLGTEAFF.

This clone was recorded a few times. The rearrangement uses TRBV4-3 and TRBJ2-7, with TRBD2 matching over 8 bases. With V trimmed by 3 bases and J by 2 bases, 15 bases remained unmatched. This CDR3 has 18 amino acids. Germline loops: CDR1 LGHNA, CDR2 YSLEER. CDR3 in amino acids: CASSQRSSGGRGAYEQYF. DNA of the CDR3: TGCGCCAGCAGCCAGCGGAGCAGCGGGGGAAGAGGCGCCTACGAGCAGTACTTC.

The chain couples TRBV7-9 to TRBJ1-1; D uncertain. Looked up from germline, CDR1 is SEHNR and CDR2 is FQNEAQ (reference sequence). V was shortened by 2 bases and J by 7 bases, with 8 bases between the two germline ends. This CDR3 contains 12 residues. The CDR3 DNA reads TGTGCCAGCAGCTTAACAGACGGTGAAGCTTTCTTT. It is translated as CASSLTDGEAFF. Using reference TRBV7-9 and TRBJ1-1 for the parts outside the CDR3, the full variable domain is DTGVSQNPRHKITKRGQNVTFRCDPISEHNRLYWYRQTLGQGPEFLTYFQNEAQLEKSRLLSDRFSAERPKGSFSTLEIQRTEQGDSAMYLCASSLTDGEAFFGQGTRLTVV.

This clone appeared a single time. The chain employs TRBV28 and TRBJ1-1; D is ambiguous. The CDR3 contains 14 residues. Germline values: CDR1 MDHEN, CDR2 SYDVKM. With 3 bases removed from V and 2 bases from J, the gap between germline ends came to 10 bases. In DNA form, the CDR3 reads TGTGCCAGCAGTTTTCCAACAAGAAACACTGAAGCTTTCTTT. Its protein product is CASSFPTRNTEAFF.

This clone came up once. The chain links TRBV5-1 to TRBJ2-3; D gene ambiguous. CDR3 length: 14 residues. In germline, CDR1 is SGHRS, CDR2 YFSETQ. V was trimmed by 2 bases and J by 1 base, leaving 8 bases between them. This chain's CDR3 is CASSLVPGTDTQYF. Here the CDR3 DNA reads TGCGCCAGCAGCTTAGTCCCAGGCACAGATACGCAGTATTTT.

V usage is TRBV21-1 and J usage is TRBJ1-1; the tabulated D call, TRBD1, remains unverified against the DNA. TRBV21-1 is shown as a pseudogene. The length of the CDR3 is 19 residues. The CDR3 protein is CASSKVCPRGTGASTEAFF. The CDR3 region has the DNA TGTGCCAGCAGCAAAGTTTGTCCCCGTGGGACAGGGGCGAGCACTGAAGCTTTCTTT.

The genes are TRBV10-3 and TRBJ1-2; D is perhaps TRBD1 (6 bases). Germline V CDR1 and CDR2: ENHRY, SYGVKD. The CDR3 runs to 14 residues. Trimming cost V 4 bases and J 8 bases, with 17 bases left between them. CDR3 sequence: CAISALGQTEGYTF. CDR3 sequence (DNA): TGTGCCATCAGTGCCCTCGGACAGACAGAGGGCTACACCTTC.

The genes are TRBV6-1 and TRBJ1-1; 8 nucleotides agree with TRBD1. The CDR3 runs 15 residues. The trim removed 2 bases at V and 5 bases at J, leaving 7 bases unmatched. Germline CDR1 reads MNHNS; CDR2 reads SASEGT. The CDR3: CASSERTGRKTEAFF. CDR3 bases: TGTGCCAGCAGTGAACGGACAGGGCGTAAGACTGAAGCTTTCTTT.

The V call is TRBV30, the J call TRBJ2-7; D remains unclear. CDR1 GTSNPN and CDR2 SVGIG come from the germline V gene (reference sequence). The CDR3 runs to 13 residues. Trimming removed 0 bases at V and 1 base at J, with 7 bases between. CDR3: CAWSVRQSYEQYF. The DNA of the CDR3 is TGTGCCTGGAGTGTCAGGCAGTCCTACGAGCAGTACTTC.

This sequence joins TRBV2 and TRBJ2-3; 8 bases are shared with TRBD1. V shed 8 bases, J shed 6 bases, and the junction held 13 bases outside the gene matches. Germline CDR1 is SNHLY and CDR2 is FYNNEI. The CDR3 covers 15 residues. The CDR3 region is CASFRRTGPWDTQYF. Written as DNA, the CDR3 is TGTGCCAGCTTCCGGCGGACAGGGCCGTGGGATACGCAGTATTTT.

This clone was seen more than once but under ten times. V is TRBV10-3 and J is TRBJ1-2, with D unresolved. Germline values: CDR1 ENHRY, CDR2 SYGVKD. V was pared by 2 bases and J by 6 bases, with 16 bases between. The CDR3 contains 15 residues. This CDR3 reads CAISEREGTANGYTF. In DNA form, the CDR3 reads TGTGCCATCAGTGAGCGAGAGGGTACCGCCAATGGCTACACCTTC.

This clone was seen only a few times. The chain combines TRBV14 with TRBJ2-3, with 8 bases fitting TRBD1. From germline, CDR1 is SGHDN and CDR2 FVKESK. The CDR3 sequence is 17 residues long. V trimming: 2 bases; J trimming: 1 base; junction bases outside the gene matches: 8. The CDR3 region is CASSQLTGAPRTDTQYF. The CDR3 DNA follows: TGTGCCAGCAGCCAATTGACAGGGGCGCCTCGCACAGATACGCAGTATTTT.